A single sample is the source of the 2 T cell receptor beta chains below, sequenced in a study of TET2 disruption in CD19-targeted CAR T cells. Documented treatment: autologous CTL019 cells: CD19 CAR with 4-1BB and CD3 zeta domains. Data came from immunoSEQ multiplex PCR; TCRdb stores just in-frame clones and leaves some out. The data include around 30,000 clones; the top ten clones carry 1.5% to 2%. Antigens of these TCRs are unknown. Sequenced material: CD8- CAR+ T cells sorted from cultured blood T cells, taken for CD19 CAR T cell therapy. Subset of the sample: CD8-negative CAR-positive T cells from the infusion product. Every receptor here comes from a man between 65 and 85 years old with chronic lymphocytic leukemia.

Regarding this clone: The read terminates 3 residues ahead of where the CDR3 ends, so the germline J gene completes it. The rearrangement uses TRBV7-4 and TRBJ2-1; 8 bases line up with TRBD2. Germline CDR1 reads SGHVT; CDR2 reads SQSDAQ. V lost 1 base, J lost 7 bases, and 6 bases stayed unmatched. The CDR3 length is 15 residues. CDR3 DNA (partial): TGTGCCAGCAGCTTAGATGGCGGGGGGCGTAATGAG. This gives the protein CASSLDGGGRNE. The whole CDR3 protein reads CASSLDGGGRNEQFF.

Details on this clone: The read comes to an end 3 residues before the CDR3 does, leaving the germline J gene to fill in the end. The rearrangement links TRBV10-3 to TRBJ1-2; weak D call: TRBD1 (5 bases). The CDR3 length is 13 residues. Germline CDR1 ENHRY, CDR2 SYGVKD. V gave up 6 bases and J gave up 4 bases, with 12 bases separating them. The CDR3 DNA, read in part, is TGTGCCATCAGCCTAGAAACAGGCTATGGC. Translating gives CAISLETGYG. The entire CDR3 sequence reads CAISLETGYGYTF.